Shown below are 15 T cell receptor beta chains from a single sample sequenced in a study of OX40 agonist ivuxolimab in advanced cancers. Libraries were prepared by immunoSEQ multiplex PCR; TCRdb keeps only in-frame clonotypes and omits some of them. The repertoire holds 75,000 to 100,000 clones, with roughly 90% as singletons. The specimen was CD4+ or CD8+ T cells sorted from blood, collected in a trial of the OX40 agonist ivuxolimab. Receptors were obtained from an adult with an advanced solid tumor such as melanoma, head and neck, liver or kidney cancer.

The J gene is TRBJ2-3, the V gene TRBV7-9; TRBD1 is a possible D gene (6 bases). With 3 bases removed from V and 0 bases from J, the gap between germline ends came to 10 bases. CDR1 and CDR2 from the germline V gene are SEHNR and FQNEAQ (reference sequence). This CDR3 has 15 amino acids. This CDR3 is CASSFFGTSTDTQYF. The CDR3 DNA is TGTGCCAGCAGCTTCTTCGGGACAAGCACAGATACGCAGTATTTT.

This chain joins TRBV19 and TRBJ2-2; D uncertain. The V and J ends lost 4 bases and 5 bases respectively, with 11 bases between them. Per the germline V gene, CDR1 is LNHDA and CDR2 is SQIVND (reference sequence). This CDR3 spans 14 amino acids. CDR3 DNA: TGTGCCAGTAGTACCCGTCAGACTACCGGGGAGCTGTTTTTT. Translating it yields CASSTRQTTGELFF.

The DNA of the CDR3 is TGCAGCGTTGAGAATAGCGGCACAGATACGCAGTATTTT. This sequence encodes CSVENSGTDTQYF. This chain connects TRBV29-1 to TRBJ2-3; weak D call: TRBD2 (5 bases). The CDR3 consists of 13 residues. The germline V and J ends were trimmed by 3 bases and 1 base, with 8 bases remaining between them. The germline CDR1 and CDR2 sequences are SQVTM and ANQGSEA.

The chain is built from TRBV7-9 and TRBJ1-6; D ambiguous. The V and J ends lost 5 bases and 1 base respectively, with 21 bases between them. From germline, CDR1 is SEHNR and CDR2 FQNEAQ (reference sequence). CDR3 length: 19 amino acids. Here the CDR3 reads CASSLAGSGIGSYNSPLHF. The CDR3 bases are TGTGCCAGCAGCCTTGCCGGTTCGGGAATTGGGTCCTATAATTCACCCCTCCACTTT.

V usage is TRBV7-9 and J usage is TRBJ2-2, with D perhaps matching TRBD2 (6 bases). Trimming pared 1 base from V and 3 bases from J, leaving 15 bases between. The CDR3 length is 17 residues. Germline V lookup: CDR1 SEHNR, CDR2 FQNEAQ (reference sequence). The CDR3 here is CASSLGLGYRDTGELFF. The CDR3 DNA reads TGTGCCAGCAGCTTAGGACTAGGATATCGTGACACCGGGGAGCTGTTTTTT.

The V gene is TRBV9, the J gene TRBJ1-3; D is possibly TRBD1 (6 bases). Germline V gene sequence: CDR1 SGDLS, CDR2 YYNGEE. This CDR3 contains 15 residues. V was pared by 3 bases and J by 4 bases, with 14 bases between. CDR3 region: CASSATGQGGNTIYF. CDR3 nucleotide sequence: TGTGCCAGCAGCGCGACAGGCCAGGGGGGAAACACCATATATTTT.

V gene TRBV7-9 combines with J gene TRBJ2-5, with 7 bases fitting TRBD1. The CDR3 is made up of 14 amino acids. CDR1 SEHNR and CDR2 FQNEAQ come from the germline V gene (reference sequence). V was clipped by 5 bases and J by 4 bases; unmatched bases: 7. The CDR3 spells CASSTRTGGETQYF. The CDR3 DNA follows: TGTGCCAGCAGCACTCGGACAGGTGGAGAGACCCAGTACTTC.

This chain links TRBV6-5 with TRBJ1-4; no reliable D call. The CDR3 sequence is 16 residues long. V was pared by 0 bases and J by 4 bases, with 12 bases between. Germline V gives CDR1 MNHEY, CDR2 SVGAGI. CDR3: CASSYSPGPDNEKLFF. The CDR3 DNA sequence: TGTGCCAGCAGTTACTCGCCGGGCCCTGATAATGAAAAACTGTTTTTT.

The genes are TRBV5-1 and TRBJ2-2; TRBD1 might be the D (6 bases). Germline CDR1 SGHRS, CDR2 YFSETQ. This CDR3 comprises 15 residues. V shed 2 bases and J shed 4 bases, with 12 bases lying between them. The CDR3 here is CASSFTGWATGELFF. The CDR3 region has the DNA TGCGCCAGCAGCTTTACAGGGTGGGCCACCGGGGAGCTGTTTTTT.

This clone appeared once. The rearrangement joins TRBV29-1 to TRBJ2-3; D assignment may be TRBD1 or TRBD2 (6 bases each). Trimming removed 4 bases at V and 2 bases at J, with 16 bases between. The CDR3 runs to 15 residues. Germline-derived CDR1 and CDR2 are SQVTM and ANQGSEA. In DNA form, the CDR3 reads TGCAGCGTTGTGGGGGGCCAGCGGGCCACAGATACGCAGTATTTT. Its translation: CSVVGGQRATDTQYF.

The chain employs TRBV21-1 and TRBJ2-5; the table's D call, TRBD2, has no DNA check behind it. TRBV21-1 is recorded as a pseudogene. The CDR3 has 18 amino acids. CDR3 bases: TGTGCCAGCAGCTACCTTCCTTCGCGGGGAGAGTGGCAAGAGACCCAGTACTTC. Translated: CASSYLPSRGEWQETQYF.

The chain recombines TRBV5-4 with TRBJ1-5; no definite D call. V gave up 3 bases and J gave up 4 bases, with 8 bases separating them. The CDR3 contains 13 residues. The germline V gene encodes CDR1 SGHNT and CDR2 YYREEE (reference sequence). CDR3 sequence (DNA): TGTGCCAGCAGCTCTGACCGAAATCAGCCCCAGCATTTT. Protein: CASSSDRNQPQHF. Supplemented by reference TRBV5-4 and TRBJ1-5, the full variable domain reads ETGVTQSPTHLIKTRGQQVTLRCSSQSGHNTVSWYQQALGQGPQFIFQYYREEENGRGNFPPRFSGLQFPNYSSELNVNALELDDSALYLCASSSDRNQPQHFGDGTRLSIL.

The chain combines TRBV7-8 with TRBJ2-7; 7 positions agree with TRBD1. The length of the CDR3 is 14 residues. Germline CDR1 is SGHVS and CDR2 is FQNEAQ. Unmatched junction bases numbered 7, after V lost 5 bases and J lost 3 bases. CDR3 coding DNA: TGTGCCAGCAGCAATACAGGGGCGGGCTACGAGCAGTACTTC. Its translation: CASSNTGAGYEQYF.

This chain connects TRBV4-1 to TRBJ1-1, with D perhaps matching TRBD1 (6 bases). The V end was cut by 7 bases, the J end by 8 bases, with 20 bases between. Germline assignment: CDR1 MGHRA and CDR2 YSYEKL. This CDR3 comprises 14 residues. CDR3 amino acids: CASTRFQQGSEAFF. The CDR3 nucleotides are TGCGCCAGCACGAGATTTCAACAGGGTTCGGAAGCTTTCTTT.

V is TRBV25-1 and J is TRBJ2-3, with D perhaps TRBD1 (5 bases). The CDR3 runs to 16 residues. CDR1 MGHDK and CDR2 SYGVNS come from the germline V gene. V lost 4 bases to trimming and J lost 2 bases, with 16 bases between them. CDR3 sequence: CASSAQRGGDTDTQYF. The CDR3 DNA reads as TGTGCCAGCAGTGCCCAAAGGGGTGGCGACACAGATACGCAGTATTTT.